These T cell receptor beta chains were read from a single sample in a study of tissue T cells after allogeneic stem cell transplantation. Sequencing was performed with immunoSEQ multiplex PCR; in TCRdb, only in-frame clones are kept and a portion is missing. The table includes about 42,000 clones, just under 95% detected once. Sample: blood, taken before transplantation. The receptor set was obtained from a woman aged 35 to 70 who later had graft-versus-host disease after an allogeneic stem cell transplant. Each CDR3 is given with its conserved first and last residue. The D gene is left open where the match is weak. A clone size is listed for some rows: how often the clone was seen (once, few, many), or a class if it is expanded.

DNA: TGTGCCAGCACCCTCTTGGGGGTCGCCCAAGAGACCCAGTACTTC; CDR3: CASTLLGVAQETQYF; V: TRBV5-6; D: .; J: TRBJ2-5; size: .
DNA: TGTGCCAGCAGCCAACCCCTGGGACTAGCGAAGGGGAATGAGCAGTTCTTC; CDR3: CASSQPLGLAKGNEQFF; V: TRBV14; D: TRBD2; J: TRBJ2-1; size: once
DNA: TGCGCCAGCAGACCGGGACTAGCGGGGGACCAAGAGACCCAGTACTTC; CDR3: CASRPGLAGDQETQYF; V: TRBV5-1; D: TRBD2; J: TRBJ2-5; size: .
DNA: TGTGCCAGCAGCCGCATTGGGACAGAGAACACTGAAGCTTTCTTT; CDR3: CASSRIGTENTEAFF; V: TRBV28; D: TRBD1; J: TRBJ1-1; size: .
DNA: TGCAGCGTTGAAAAACTAGAGGGACTAGCAGTCTACAATGAGCAGTTCTTC; CDR3: CSVEKLEGLAVYNEQFF; V: TRBV29-1; D: TRBD2; J: TRBJ2-1; size: .
DNA: TGTGCCAGCAGCCCCTCCCTCAACTATGGCTACACCTTC; CDR3: CASSPSLNYGYTF; V: TRBV14; D: .; J: TRBJ1-2; size: .
DNA: TGTGCCACTTCTAGCGCCAGTGAGCAGTTCTTC; CDR3: CATSSASEQFF; V: TRBV2; D: .; J: TRBJ2-1; size: .
DNA: TGTGCCAGCAGCTTACTCGGCGGCCCCTACGAGCAGTACTTC; CDR3: CASSLLGGPYEQYF; V: TRBV7-9; D: .; J: TRBJ2-7; size: .
DNA: TGTGCCAGCACCCGGACAGGGGTCATTTCCTACGAGCAGTACTTC; CDR3: CASTRTGVISYEQYF; V: TRBV2; D: TRBD1; J: TRBJ2-7; size: .
DNA: TGTGCCAGCTCTCAAGTGGCAGATGTCCGTTCTAGCTACACCTTC; CDR3: CASSQVADVRSSYTF; V: TRBV18; D: .; J: TRBJ1-2; size: .
DNA: TGTGCCACCAGTGATTTACAGGGTGATGAGCAGTTCTTC; CDR3: CATSDLQGDEQFF; V: TRBV24-1; D: .; J: TRBJ2-1; size: .
DNA: TGTGCCTGGAGTGTAGGATTGGCTAATGAAAAACTGTTTTTT; CDR3: CAWSVGLANEKLFF; V: TRBV30; D: .; J: TRBJ1-4; size: .
DNA: TGTGCCAGCAGCTTATATCAGGGGCCCAGCGGTGAGCAGTTCTTC; CDR3: CASSLYQGPSGEQFF; V: TRBV7-2; D: .; J: TRBJ2-1; size: .
DNA: TGTGCCAGCAGTTTGGGCAACTTCTACGAGCAGTACTTC; CDR3: CASSLGNFYEQYF; V: TRBV27; D: .; J: TRBJ2-7; size: .
DNA: TGTGCCAGCAGCTCTTTGCGAGCAGCGAACACTGAAGCTTTCTTT; CDR3: CASSSLRAANTEAFF; V: TRBV16; D: .; J: TRBJ1-1; size: .
DNA: TGTGCCAGCAGTTGGGGACGTTCCTACGAGCAGTACTTC; CDR3: CASSWGRSYEQYF; V: TRBV27; D: .; J: TRBJ2-7; size: .
DNA: TGTGCCAGCAGTTCCCCCAGTGCAACTAATGAAAAACTGTTTTTT; CDR3: CASSSPSATNEKLFF; V: TRBV28; D: .; J: TRBJ1-4; size: .
DNA: TGTGCCAGCAGCTTAGTACAGGTGAACACCGGGGAGCTGTTTTTT; CDR3: CASSLVQVNTGELFF; V: TRBV11-2; D: .; J: TRBJ2-2; size: .
DNA: TGCGCCAGCAGCCACGGAAATTGGACGGGCCGCGGCACAGATACGCAGTATTTT; CDR3: CASSHGNWTGRGTDTQYF; V: TRBV4-3; D: .; J: TRBJ2-3; size: .
DNA: TGTGCCAGCAGTCCCGAGACGTCTTTAGCCAAAAACATTCAGTACTTC; CDR3: CASSPETSLAKNIQYF; V: TRBV27; D: .; J: TRBJ2-4; size: once
DNA: TGTGCCAGCAGTGGATCCGGGACAGGGGTCCTCGATGAGCAGTTCTTC; CDR3: CASSGSGTGVLDEQFF; V: TRBV25-1; D: TRBD1; J: TRBJ2-1; size: .
DNA: TGTGCCAGCAGCTCCCCCCCACCCGCGAACACCTATGGCTACACCTTC; CDR3: CASSSPPPANTYGYTF; V: TRBV5-6; D: .; J: TRBJ1-2; size: .
DNA: TGTGCCAGCATCCTAGGGACAGGGGTAAACACCGGGGAGCTGTTTTTT; CDR3: CASILGTGVNTGELFF; V: TRBV28; D: TRBD1; J: TRBJ2-2; size: .
DNA: TGCGCCAGCAGCCAAGACAGGGGGACTAATGAAAAACTGTTTTTT; CDR3: CASSQDRGTNEKLFF; V: TRBV4-3; D: TRBD1; J: TRBJ1-4; size: .
DNA: TGTGCCAGCAGTAGGACTGCACGAGAGGTAGCCAAAAACATTCAGTACTTC; CDR3: CASSRTAREVAKNIQYF; V: TRBV27; D: .; J: TRBJ2-4; size: .
DNA: TGTGCCAGCAGTTTTCGACAGGGGGGGCGTGGGGAGCTGTTTTTT; CDR3: CASSFRQGGRGELFF; V: TRBV9; D: TRBD1; J: TRBJ2-2; size: once
DNA: TGTGCCTGGAATCGGGGTTCAACTAATGAAAAACTGTTTTTT; CDR3: CAWNRGSTNEKLFF; V: TRBV30; D: .; J: TRBJ1-4; size: .
DNA: TGTGCCAGCAGCTTATTTGATACGCAGTATTTT; CDR3: CASSLFDTQYF; V: TRBV7-3; D: .; J: TRBJ2-3; size: .
DNA: TGTGCCAGCAGCGTAGGACAGGGGGATACCTACGAGCAGTACTTC; CDR3: CASSVGQGDTYEQYF; V: TRBV9; D: TRBD1; J: TRBJ2-7; size: .
DNA: TGTGCCAGCAGCCGCTCTCTAGCGGAAGAGACCCAGTACTTC; CDR3: CASSRSLAEETQYF; V: TRBV6-2/TRBV6-3; D: TRBD2; J: TRBJ2-5; size: .
DNA: TGTGCCAGCAGTTACCGGTGGGAGGAGACCCAGTACTTC; CDR3: CASSYRWEETQYF; V: TRBV6-2/TRBV6-3; D: .; J: TRBJ2-5; size: .
DNA: TGCGCCAGCAGCCAAGATATTAGGGGGCGCTTAGGCACTGAAGCTTTCTTT; CDR3: CASSQDIRGRLGTEAFF; V: TRBV4-3; D: TRBD1; J: TRBJ1-1; size: .
DNA: TGTGCCAGCATGGAGGGAGAGAACACTGAAGCTTTCTTT; CDR3: CASMEGENTEAFF; V: TRBV4-2; D: .; J: TRBJ1-1; size: .